This T cell receptor beta chain was documented in a study of CD8+ T cells in alopecia areata. Background on the study: It was oral tofacitinib, at 5 to 10 mg twice daily, that treated patients received. Broader study findings: Tofacitinib significantly reduced both scalp clonality and expanded CD8+ clones among the top 100.

Extracted RNA was reverse transcribed into cDNA, the sequencing template. Profiling relied on immunoSEQ multiplex PCR, and the TCRdb table lists in-frame clones only, not all of them. Here the sample spans approximately 110,000 clones, around 53% being singletons. The CDR3 loop spans 14 amino acids. CDR1 and CDR2 (germline): MNHEY, SVGAGI. With 5 bases removed from V and 4 bases from J, the gap between germline ends came to 9 bases. A few counts support this clone. Its antigen is as yet unknown. Treatment given: oral pan-JAK inhibitor, 5-10 mg twice daily. The sequenced sample was CD8+ T cells sorted from blood, obtained at week 24, from a patient treated with tofacitinib. This sequence was found in a human donor with alopecia areata. The rearrangement uses TRBV6-5 and TRBJ2-6, with D possibly TRBD1 on 6 matching bases. The CDR3 is CASSQTGGANVLTF. The CDR3 DNA follows: TGTGCCAGCAGTCAAACAGGGGGGGCCAACGTCCTGACTTTC.